This is a list of T cell receptor beta chains from one sample in a study of cytomegalovirus exposure and HLA in healthy donors. The table came from immunoSEQ multiplex PCR; TCRdb's copy has only in-frame clones and leaves some out. Among approximately 130,000 clones, 75% were seen once, and the ten largest hold about 3.4%. The specimen sequenced was PBMCs. These receptors were collected from a man aged 25 to 45 in good health and CMV-seronegative. Both conserved end residues are part of each CDR3. Each record gives: J gene, clone size, V gene, D gene, CDR3 protein, CDR3 DNA. A D gene is named only where the DNA matches it firmly. Rows may omit the clone size; those that give it use once, few, many or a size class.

>TRBJ2-3|.|TRBV5-4|.
CASSDGGSTDTQYF
TGTGCCAGCAGCGATGGCGGTAGCACAGATACGCAGTATTTT
>TRBJ1-5|.|TRBV7-2|.
CASSFRGQPQHF
TGTGCCAGCAGCTTCAGGGGTCAGCCCCAGCATTTT
>TRBJ2-7|few|TRBV7-8|TRBD2
CASSLAAGASYEQYF
TGTGCCAGCAGCTTAGCGGCGGGAGCCTCCTACGAGCAGTACTTC
>TRBJ1-1|once|TRBV4-1|.
CASSQRKGEAFF
TGCGCCAGCAGTCAACGGAAGGGGGAAGCTTTCTTT
>TRBJ2-3|few|TRBV7-3|TRBD2
CASSLLAGSDTQYF
TGTGCCAGCAGCTTGCTAGCGGGGTCTGATACGCAGTATTTT
>TRBJ1-1|.|TRBV7-2|TRBD1
CASSQWGQGTYTEAFF
TGTGCCAGCAGCCAGTGGGGACAGGGAACTTACACTGAAGCTTTCTTT
>TRBJ2-1|.|TRBV7-3|TRBD2
CASSVTSGSSYNEQFF
TGTGCCAGCAGCGTAACTAGCGGGAGCTCCTACAATGAGCAGTTCTTC
>TRBJ2-1|once|TRBV6-6|.
CASRRKRVSYNEQFF
TGTGCCAGCAGAAGAAAGAGAGTCTCCTACAATGAGCAGTTCTTC
>TRBJ1-1|.|TRBV27|.
CASSFKEGSDEAFF
TGTGCCAGCAGTTTCAAGGAGGGAAGCGATGAAGCTTTCTTT
>TRBJ2-6|.|TRBV7-3|.
CASRGADGANVLTF
TGTGCCAGCAGGGGGGCAGATGGGGCCAACGTCCTGACTTTC
>TRBJ2-3|.|TRBV10-1|.
CASSEDRDFRDTQYF
TGCGCCAGCAGTGAGGACCGGGACTTTAGAGATACGCAGTATTTT
>TRBJ1-5|.|TRBV4-3|.
CASSQESPSRDIWQPQHF
TGCGCCAGCAGCCAAGAAAGCCCCAGTCGGGACATATGGCAGCCCCAGCATTTT
>TRBJ2-2|.|TRBV7-2|TRBD2
CASSPHGLANTGELFF
TGTGCCAGCAGCCCACACGGACTAGCGAACACCGGGGAGCTGTTTTTT
>TRBJ1-3|.|TRBV28|.
CASSLRGGGNTIYF
TGTGCCAGCAGTTTAAGGGGGGGAGGAAACACCATATATTTT
>TRBJ1-4|.|TRBV29-1|TRBD1
CSVETGPNEKLFF
TGCAGCGTTGAGACAGGGCCTAATGAAAAACTGTTTTTT
>TRBJ2-3|.|TRBV30|TRBD1
CARDRGGPTDTQYF
TGTGCCAGAGACAGGGGGGGGCCCACAGATACGCAGTATTTT
>TRBJ2-7|.|TRBV29-1|.
CSVFQGEQYF
TGCAGCGTTTTTCAGGGCGAGCAGTACTTC
>TRBJ1-5|.|TRBV14|.
CASSQGYNSNQPQHF
TGTGCCAGCAGCCAAGGTTACAATAGCAATCAGCCCCAGCATTTT
>TRBJ1-3|once|TRBV14|TRBD1
CASSPSRTGLYF
TGTGCCAGCAGCCCTTCGAGGACAGGTCTATATTTT
>TRBJ2-5|.|TRBV9|.
CASSVAPAGETQYF
TGTGCCAGCAGCGTAGCCCCGGCGGGGGAGACCCAGTACTTC
>TRBJ1-1|.|TRBV5-4|TRBD1
CASSPWTGGNTEAFF
TGTGCCAGCAGCCCTTGGACAGGAGGAAACACTGAAGCTTTCTTT
>TRBJ2-7|.|TRBV5-4|TRBD1
CASSRTQQGSVEQYF
TGTGCCAGCAGCCGGACCCAACAGGGGAGCGTCGAGCAGTACTTC
>TRBJ2-5|.|TRBV5-1|TRBD2
CASTSTSGQETQYF
TGCGCCAGCACGTCAACTAGCGGTCAAGAGACCCAGTACTTC
>TRBJ1-5|few|TRBV27|TRBD1
CASSFMGTGNQPQHF
TGTGCCAGCAGTTTCATGGGGACAGGGAATCAGCCCCAGCATTTT
>TRBJ2-1|.|TRBV27|.
CASSRDNEQFF
TGTGCCAGCAGTCGAGACAATGAGCAGTTCTTC
>TRBJ2-7|.|TRBV7-2|.
CASSLMTGEYEQYF
TGTGCCAGCAGCTTAATGACGGGAGAATACGAGCAGTACTTC
>TRBJ2-7|.|TRBV4-3|TRBD1
CASSQGWDRVYEQYF
TGCGCCAGCAGCCAAGGTTGGGACAGGGTATACGAGCAGTACTTC
>TRBJ2-5|.|TRBV2|.
CASRWGRGQETQYF
TGTGCCAGCAGGTGGGGCAGGGGACAAGAGACCCAGTACTTC
>TRBJ1-3|.|TRBV28|.
CASSSGHFSGNTIYF
TGTGCCAGCAGTTCCGGACATTTTTCTGGAAACACCATATATTTT
>TRBJ2-7|few|TRBV7-2|TRBD2
CASSLLGGDVPYEQYF
TGTGCCAGCAGCTTACTGGGAGGGGACGTCCCCTACGAGCAGTACTTC
>TRBJ1-2|.|TRBV9|.
CASSGYSGYGYTF
TGTGCCAGCAGCGGCTACTCCGGCTATGGCTACACCTTC
>TRBJ2-2|.|TRBV14|.
CASSQDYNTGELFF
TGTGCCAGCAGCCAGGACTACAACACCGGGGAGCTGTTTTTT
>TRBJ1-3|few|TRBV5-1|.
CASSFQGYGNTIYF
TGCGCCAGCAGCTTTCAGGGATATGGAAACACCATATATTTT
>TRBJ1-5|.|TRBV6-1|.
CASSEGVRVINQPQHF
TGTGCCAGCAGTGAAGGGGTCAGGGTCATCAATCAGCCCCAGCATTTT
>TRBJ2-3|.|TRBV9|.
CASSALTVPAWSSTDTQYF
TGTGCCAGCAGCGCCCTGACAGTTCCAGCGTGGTCTAGCACAGATACGCAGTATTTT
>TRBJ1-5|.|TRBV12-2|.
CASRLGLGVCQPQHF
TGTGCAAGTCGCCTGGGGCTGGGTGTATGTCAGCCCCAGCATTTT
>TRBJ2-2|.|TRBV5-6|.
CASHGGTHRAGELFF
TGTGCCAGCCACGGGGGGACTCACAGGGCCGGGGAGCTGTTTTTT
>TRBJ1-1|.|TRBV7-2|TRBD1
CASSFPTQGVAFF
TGTGCCAGCAGCTTTCCCACCCAGGGGGTAGCTTTCTTT
>TRBJ2-1|.|TRBV30|TRBD2
CAQSPGLGREQFF
TGCGCCCAATCCCCGGGACTAGGGAGAGAGCAGTTCTTC
>TRBJ2-2|.|TRBV27|.
CASSLLSGNFNRELFF
TGTGCCAGCAGTCTCCTTAGCGGAAACTTCAACCGGGAGCTGTTTTTT
>TRBJ2-1|.|TRBV5-4|TRBD2
CASSPKGTSGSRPNEQFF
TGTGCCAGCAGCCCCAAAGGGACTAGCGGGAGTCGACCCAATGAGCAGTTCTTC